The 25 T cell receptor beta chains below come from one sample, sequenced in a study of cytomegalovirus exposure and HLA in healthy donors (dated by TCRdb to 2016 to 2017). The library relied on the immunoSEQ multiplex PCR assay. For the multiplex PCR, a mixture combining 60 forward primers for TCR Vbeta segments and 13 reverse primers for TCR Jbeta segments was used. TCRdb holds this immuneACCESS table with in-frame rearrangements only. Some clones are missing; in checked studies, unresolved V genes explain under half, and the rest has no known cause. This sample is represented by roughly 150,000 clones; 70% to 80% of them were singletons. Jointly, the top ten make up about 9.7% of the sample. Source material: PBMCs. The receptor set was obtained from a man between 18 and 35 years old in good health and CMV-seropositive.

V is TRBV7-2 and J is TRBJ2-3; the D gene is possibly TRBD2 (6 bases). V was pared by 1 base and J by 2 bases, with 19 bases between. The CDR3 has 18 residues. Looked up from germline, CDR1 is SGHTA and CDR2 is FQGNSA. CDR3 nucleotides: TGTGCCAGCAGCTTAGGATTACTAGCCAGCGCCCCCACAGATACGCAGTATTTT. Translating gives CASSLGLLASAPTDTQYF.

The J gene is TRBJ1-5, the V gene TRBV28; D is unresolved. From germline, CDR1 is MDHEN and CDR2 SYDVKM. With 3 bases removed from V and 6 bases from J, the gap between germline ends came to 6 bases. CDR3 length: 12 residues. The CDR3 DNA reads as TGTGCCAGCAGTTTTTTCGGTCAGCCCCAGCATTTT. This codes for CASSFFGQPQHF.

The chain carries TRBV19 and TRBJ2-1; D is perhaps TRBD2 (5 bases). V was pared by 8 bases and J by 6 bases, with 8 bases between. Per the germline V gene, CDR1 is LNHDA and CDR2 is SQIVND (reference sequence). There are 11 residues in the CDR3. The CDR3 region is CASRGPNEQFF. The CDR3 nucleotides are TGTGCCAGTCGGGGTCCCAATGAGCAGTTCTTC.

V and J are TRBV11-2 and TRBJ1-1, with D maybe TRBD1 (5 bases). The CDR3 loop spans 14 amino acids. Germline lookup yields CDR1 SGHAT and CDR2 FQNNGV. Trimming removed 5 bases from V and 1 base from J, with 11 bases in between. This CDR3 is CASSTRVKNTEAFF. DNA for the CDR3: TGTGCCAGCAGCACCAGGGTAAAGAACACTGAAGCTTTCTTT.

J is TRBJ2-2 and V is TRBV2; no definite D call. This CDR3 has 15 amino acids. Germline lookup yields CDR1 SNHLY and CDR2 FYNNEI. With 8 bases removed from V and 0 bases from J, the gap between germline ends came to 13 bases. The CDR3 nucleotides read TGTGCCAGCGCGCCTGGTCCTACGAACACCGGGGAGCTGTTTTTT. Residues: CASAPGPTNTGELFF.

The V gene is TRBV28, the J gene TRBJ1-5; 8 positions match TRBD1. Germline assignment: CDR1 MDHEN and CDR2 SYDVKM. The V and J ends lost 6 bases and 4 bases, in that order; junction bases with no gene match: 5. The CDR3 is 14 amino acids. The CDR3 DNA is TGTGCCAGCAGCATCACAGGGGGTAATCAGCCCCAGCATTTT. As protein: CASSITGGNQPQHF.

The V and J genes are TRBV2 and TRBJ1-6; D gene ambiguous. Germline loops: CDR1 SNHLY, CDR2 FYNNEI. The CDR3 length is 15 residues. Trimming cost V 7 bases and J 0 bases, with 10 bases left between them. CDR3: CASKQASSYNSPLHF. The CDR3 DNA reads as TGTGCCAGCAAGCAGGCAAGCTCCTATAATTCACCCCTCCACTTT.

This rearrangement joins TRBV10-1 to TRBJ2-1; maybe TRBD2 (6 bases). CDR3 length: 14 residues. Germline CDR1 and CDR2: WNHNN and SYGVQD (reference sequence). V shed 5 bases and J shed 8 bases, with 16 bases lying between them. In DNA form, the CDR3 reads TGCGCCAGCAGTCCCGAGGTTTCGGGGGATGAGCAGTTCTTC. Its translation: CASSPEVSGDEQFF.

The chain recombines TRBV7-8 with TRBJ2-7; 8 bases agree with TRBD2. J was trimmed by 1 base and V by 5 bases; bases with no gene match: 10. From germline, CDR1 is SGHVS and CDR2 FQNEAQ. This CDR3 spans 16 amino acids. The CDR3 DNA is TGTGCCAGCAGCGGGGGGCGGAGCGGGAGTTCCTACGAGCAGTACTTC. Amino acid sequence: CASSGGRSGSSYEQYF.

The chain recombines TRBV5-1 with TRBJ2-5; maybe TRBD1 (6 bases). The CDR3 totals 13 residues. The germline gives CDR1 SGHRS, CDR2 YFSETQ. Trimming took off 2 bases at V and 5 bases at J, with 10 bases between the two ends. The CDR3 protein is CASSFRGGETQYF. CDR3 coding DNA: TGCGCCAGCAGCTTCAGGGGCGGGGAGACCCAGTACTTC.

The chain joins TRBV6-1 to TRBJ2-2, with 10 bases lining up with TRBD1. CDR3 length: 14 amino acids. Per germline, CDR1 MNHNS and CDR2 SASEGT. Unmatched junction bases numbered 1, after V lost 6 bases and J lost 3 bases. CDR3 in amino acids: CASRGQGDTGELFF. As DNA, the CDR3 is TGTGCCAGCAGAGGACAGGGGGACACCGGGGAGCTGTTTTTT.

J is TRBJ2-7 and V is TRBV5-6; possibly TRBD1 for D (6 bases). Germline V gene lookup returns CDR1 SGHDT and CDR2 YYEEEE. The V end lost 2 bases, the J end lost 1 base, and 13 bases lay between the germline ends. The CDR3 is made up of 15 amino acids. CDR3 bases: TGTGCCAGCAGCTTCGGACAGCTTGGTTCCTACGAGCAGTACTTC. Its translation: CASSFGQLGSYEQYF.

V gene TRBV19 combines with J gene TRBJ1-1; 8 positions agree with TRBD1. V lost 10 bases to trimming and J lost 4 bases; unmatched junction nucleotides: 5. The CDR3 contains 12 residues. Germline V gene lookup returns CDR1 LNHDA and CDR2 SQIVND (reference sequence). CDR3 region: CATRTGSTEAFF. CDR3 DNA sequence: TGTGCCACCCGGACAGGGAGCACTGAAGCTTTCTTT. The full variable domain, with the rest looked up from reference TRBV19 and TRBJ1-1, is DGGITQSPKYLFRKEGQNVTLSCEQNLNHDAMYWYRQDPGQGLRLIYYSQIVNDFQKGDIAEGYSVSREKKESFPLTVTSAQKNPTAFYLCATRTGSTEAFFGQGTRLTVV.

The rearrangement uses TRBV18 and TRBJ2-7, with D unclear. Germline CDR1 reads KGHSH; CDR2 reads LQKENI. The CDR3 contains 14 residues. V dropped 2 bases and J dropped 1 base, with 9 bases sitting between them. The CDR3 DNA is TGTGCCAGCTCACCAGAGTACCCGTCCTACGAGCAGTACTTC. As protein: CASSPEYPSYEQYF.

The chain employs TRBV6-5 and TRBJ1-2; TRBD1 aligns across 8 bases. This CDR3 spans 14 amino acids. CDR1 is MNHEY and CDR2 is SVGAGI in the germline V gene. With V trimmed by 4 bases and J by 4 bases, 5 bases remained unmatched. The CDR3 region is CASSWGQAPYGYTF. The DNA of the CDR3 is TGTGCCAGCAGTTGGGGACAGGCTCCCTATGGCTACACCTTC.

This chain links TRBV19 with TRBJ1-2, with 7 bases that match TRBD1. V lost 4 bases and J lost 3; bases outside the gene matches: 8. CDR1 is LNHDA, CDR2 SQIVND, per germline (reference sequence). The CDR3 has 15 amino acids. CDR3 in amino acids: CASSNPGQNYYGYTF. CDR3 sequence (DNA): TGTGCCAGTAGTAACCCGGGACAGAACTACTATGGCTACACCTTC.

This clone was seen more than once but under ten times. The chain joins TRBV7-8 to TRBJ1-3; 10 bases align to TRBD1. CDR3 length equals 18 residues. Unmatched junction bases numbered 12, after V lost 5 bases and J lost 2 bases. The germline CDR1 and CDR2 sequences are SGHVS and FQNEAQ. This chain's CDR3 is CASSHAIGQGVTGNTIYF. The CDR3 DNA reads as TGTGCCAGCAGCCACGCGATAGGACAGGGGGTCACTGGAAACACCATATATTTT.

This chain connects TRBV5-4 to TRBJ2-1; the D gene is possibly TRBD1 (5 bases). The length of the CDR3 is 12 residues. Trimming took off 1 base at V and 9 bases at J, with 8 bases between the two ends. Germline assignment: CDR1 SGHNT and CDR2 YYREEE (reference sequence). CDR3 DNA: TGTGCCAGCAGCTTGTGGCAGGGTGAGCAGTTCTTC. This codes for CASSLWQGEQFF.

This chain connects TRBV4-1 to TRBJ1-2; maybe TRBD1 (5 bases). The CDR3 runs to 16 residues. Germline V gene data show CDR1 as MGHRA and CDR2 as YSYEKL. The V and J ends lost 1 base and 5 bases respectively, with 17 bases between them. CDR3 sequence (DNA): TGCGCCAGCAGCCAAGTGCAGGGAACAAACTATTATGGCTACACCTTC. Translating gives CASSQVQGTNYYGYTF.

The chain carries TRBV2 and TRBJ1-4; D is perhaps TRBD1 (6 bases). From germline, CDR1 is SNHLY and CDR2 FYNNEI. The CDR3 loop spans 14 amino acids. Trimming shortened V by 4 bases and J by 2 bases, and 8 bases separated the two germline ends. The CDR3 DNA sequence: TGTGCCAGCAGTGGAGGGGGTACTAATGAAAAACTGTTTTTT. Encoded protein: CASSGGGTNEKLFF.

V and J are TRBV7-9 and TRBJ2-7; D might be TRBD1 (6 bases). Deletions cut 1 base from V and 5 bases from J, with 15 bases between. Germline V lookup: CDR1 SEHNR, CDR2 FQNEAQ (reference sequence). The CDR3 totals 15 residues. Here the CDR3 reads CASSLDLNRAHEQYF. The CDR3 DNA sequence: TGTGCCAGCAGCTTAGATCTTAACAGGGCCCACGAGCAGTACTTC.

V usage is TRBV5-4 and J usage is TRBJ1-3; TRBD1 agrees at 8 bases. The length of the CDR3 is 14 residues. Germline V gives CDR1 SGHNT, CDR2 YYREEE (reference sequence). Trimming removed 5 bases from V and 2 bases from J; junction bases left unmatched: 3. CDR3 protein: CASSTGGTGNTIYF. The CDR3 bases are TGTGCCAGCAGTACAGGGGGAACTGGAAACACCATATATTTT.

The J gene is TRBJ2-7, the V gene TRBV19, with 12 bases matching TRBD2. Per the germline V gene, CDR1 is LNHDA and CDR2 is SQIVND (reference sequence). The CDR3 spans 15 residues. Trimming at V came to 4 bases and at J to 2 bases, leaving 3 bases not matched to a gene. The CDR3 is CASSSLAGGTYEQYF. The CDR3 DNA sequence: TGTGCCAGTAGTAGTCTAGCGGGAGGGACCTACGAGCAGTACTTC.

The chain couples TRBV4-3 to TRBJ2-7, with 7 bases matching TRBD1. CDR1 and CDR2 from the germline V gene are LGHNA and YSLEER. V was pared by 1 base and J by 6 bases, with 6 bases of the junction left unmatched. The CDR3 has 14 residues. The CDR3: CASSQGDRAAEQYF. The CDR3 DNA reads TGCGCCAGCAGCCAAGGAGACAGGGCGGCCGAGCAGTACTTC.

The CDR3 coding sequence is TGTGCCTGGAGTATTTGGGGGGTGAACACTGAAGCTTTCTTT. Its translation is CAWSIWGVNTEAFF. This chain links TRBV30 with TRBJ1-1, with D maybe TRBD1 (5 bases). CDR1 is GTSNPN, CDR2 SVGIG, per germline (reference sequence). V was pared by 2 bases and J by 0 bases, with 10 bases between. The CDR3 has 14 amino acids.